Below are 18 T cell receptor beta chains sequenced from a single sample in a study of molecular identifiers for immune sequencing clone quantification. TCRdb independently ran MiXCR on the PCR reads; one entry per CDR3 protein. The data show hundreds of thousands of distinct CDR3 sequences, about 25% seen once. The specimen was naive CD8+ T cells from blood, with Jurkat cell RNA spiked in. Described subset: FACS-sorted CD8+CD4-CCR7+CD45RA+ naive T cells. These receptors were taken from a human donor in good health. Some libraries in this study had Jurkat cell RNA spiked in.

Details on this clonotype: A read error may produce the germline difference seen at one junction end. CDR3 sequence (DNA): TGTGCCCGCAGCTTAGGTGGGGTTTTGAACACTGAAGCTTTCTTT. Translation: CARSLGGVLNTEAFF. The chain uses TRBV11-2 and TRBJ1-1; D unclear. Per germline, CDR1 SGHAT and CDR2 FQNNGV. This CDR3 is 15 amino acids long.

This clonotype showed up just a few times. The chain has TRBV7-6 and TRBJ2-7, with D perhaps TRBD2 (6 bases). Per the germline V gene, CDR1 is SGHVS and CDR2 is FNYEAQ. V was shortened by 5 bases and J by 5 bases, with 19 bases between the two germline ends. The CDR3 has 15 amino acids. The CDR3 loop reads CASSPSVSSADEQYF. In DNA form, the CDR3 reads TGTGCCAGCAGCCCCTCTGTCTCTAGCGCGGACGAGCAGTACTTC.

This clonotype has at least ten counts. The chain uses TRBV30 and TRBJ2-1, with D possibly TRBD2 on 5 matching bases. Trimming cost V 1 base and J 8 bases, with 9 bases left between them. The germline V gene encodes CDR1 GTSNPN and CDR2 SVGIG (reference sequence). This CDR3 has 12 amino acids. The CDR3 region is CAWSAGIYEQFF. For the CDR3, the DNA is TGTGCCTGGAGTGCGGGAATTTATGAGCAGTTCTTC.

This clonotype was observed at least ten times. CDR3 residues: CSARDRDGISYEQYF. CDR3 nucleotide sequence: TGCAGTGCTAGAGATAGGGACGGGATATCCTACGAGCAGTACTTC. This rearrangement joins TRBV20-1 to TRBJ2-7; either TRBD1 or TRBD2 may supply D (5 bases each). V lost 0 bases and J lost 1, with 13 bases in between. Germline V lookup: CDR1 DFQATT, CDR2 SNEGSKA (reference sequence). The CDR3 covers 15 residues.

This clonotype came up many times. The rearrangement joins TRBV7-6 to TRBJ1-4, with 7 bases fitting TRBD1. V gave up 5 bases and J gave up 8 bases; unmatched junction bases: 8. The CDR3 loop spans 14 amino acids. Germline-derived CDR1 and CDR2 are SGHVS and FNYEAQ. CDR3 loop: CASSLRQGWEKLFF. In DNA form, the CDR3 reads TGTGCCAGCAGCCTACGACAGGGTTGGGAAAAACTGTTTTTT. Combining the CDR3 with reference TRBV7-6 and TRBJ1-4 gives the whole variable domain GAGVSQSPRYKVTKRGQDVALRCDPISGHVSLYWYRQALGQGPEFLTYFNYEAQQDKSGLPNDRFSAERPEGSISTLTIQRTEQRDSAMYRCASSLRQGWEKLFFGSGTQLSVL.

A note on this clonotype: A read error is likely, as this CDR3 ends without the conserved phenylalanine or tryptophan. This chain uses TRBV13 with TRBJ1-2; D not certain. The CDR3 totals 14 residues. Trimming shortened V by 1 base and J by 0 bases, and 6 bases separated the two germline ends. CDR1 and CDR2 (germline): PRHDT, FYEKMQ (reference sequence). DNA for the CDR3: TGTGCCAGCAGCTTAGCCGGATCTAACTATGGCTACACCCTC. Its translation is CASSLAGSNYGYTL.

CDR3 protein: CASSPLQSDGNTIYF. The CDR3, as DNA: TGCGCCAGCAGCCCCCTCCAATCAGATGGAAACACCATATATTTT. The chain employs TRBV4-3 and TRBJ1-3; no firm D call. Germline CDR1 and CDR2: LGHNA and YSLEER. The CDR3 spans 15 residues. The germline V and J ends were trimmed by 4 bases and 3 bases, with 13 bases remaining between them.

Turning to this clonotype: This may arise from a read error, as a much more abundant clone is one base away. V usage is TRBV3-1 and J usage is TRBJ1-6; no clear D. This CDR3 contains 14 residues. Germline CDR1 reads LGHDT; CDR2 reads YNNKEL (reference sequence). The V end was cut by 4 bases, the J end by 12 bases, with 16 bases between. CDR3 sequence reads: CASSPTTAGRPLHF. In DNA, the CDR3 is TGTGCCAGCAGCCCAACTACGGCGGGCCGACCCCTCCACTTT.

This clonotype has a count of ten or more. This sequence joins TRBV4-3 and TRBJ1-2; no clear D. The CDR3 sequence is 15 residues long. The V and J ends lost 0 bases and 9 bases respectively, with 17 bases between them. Germline CDR1 and CDR2: LGHNA and YSLEER. The CDR3 region has the DNA TGCGCCAGCAGCCAAGATCTGGGCAGACCAACTAGCTACACCTTC. The encoded protein is CASSQDLGRPTSYTF.

This clonotype was recorded at least ten times. The gene calls are TRBV7-2 and TRBJ1-5, with D uncertain. The length of the CDR3 is 14 residues. The V end was cut by 2 bases, the J end by 3 bases, with 8 bases between. In germline, CDR1 is SGHTA, CDR2 FQGNSA. CDR3 residues: CASSLLEYNQPQHF. The DNA of the CDR3 is TGTGCCAGCAGCTTACTGGAGTACAATCAGCCCCAGCATTTT.

This clonotype showed up many times. The chain couples TRBV19 to TRBJ2-4, with a weak D call TRBD2 (5 bases). The CDR3 is made up of 16 amino acids. Germline CDR1 LNHDA, CDR2 SQIVND (reference sequence). V lost 1 base, J lost 1 base, and 11 bases lay in between. The CDR3, as DNA: TGTGCCAGTAGTATAGGGTCCCGAGGGGCCAAAAACATTCAGTACTTC. It yields the protein CASSIGSRGAKNIQYF. Filled out from reference TRBV19 and TRBJ2-4, the complete variable domain reads DGGITQSPKYLFRKEGQNVTLSCEQNLNHDAMYWYRQDPGQGLRLIYYSQIVNDFQKGDIAEGYSVSREKKESFPLTVTSAQKNPTAFYLCASSIGSRGAKNIQYFGAGTRLSVL.

The V and J genes are TRBV27 and TRBJ2-1; 12 bases agree with TRBD1. Germline V gives CDR1 MNHEY, CDR2 SMNVEV (reference sequence). V lost 5 bases and J lost 8; bases outside the gene matches: 4. This CDR3 region has 14 residues. This chain's CDR3 is CASSPGTGGDEQFF. The CDR3 region has the DNA TGTGCCAGCAGTCCCGGGACAGGGGGCGATGAGCAGTTCTTC.

This clonotype was seen more than once but under ten times. CDR3 protein: CSASPESEYDEQFF. For the CDR3, the DNA is TGCAGTGCTAGTCCCGAGTCGGAATATGATGAGCAGTTCTTC. This chain links TRBV20-1 with TRBJ2-1; no clear D gene. Trimming shortened V by 3 bases and J by 8 bases, and 17 bases separated the two germline ends. Germline V gene data show CDR1 as DFQATT and CDR2 as SNEGSKA (reference sequence). The length of the CDR3 is 14 residues.

This clonotype was counted ten times or more. V is TRBV2 and J is TRBJ2-3; perhaps D is TRBD1 or TRBD2 (5 bases each). The germline CDR1 and CDR2 sequences are SNHLY and FYNNEI. V lost 9 bases and J lost 4, with 17 bases in between. This CDR3 is built from 14 residues. The CDR3 DNA reads as TGTGCCAGGCCGAACGGGACGAAATCAGATACGCAGTATTTT. It encodes CARPNGTKSDTQYF.

The rearrangement uses TRBV27 and TRBJ1-5; 8 bases match TRBD1. Germline V gene lookup returns CDR1 MNHEY and CDR2 SMNVEV (reference sequence). Trimming cost V 6 bases and J 6 bases; bases outside gene matches: 7. The CDR3 spans 14 residues. The CDR3, as DNA: TGTGCCAGCAGGACAGGGGCTGGGGGTCAGCCCCAGCATTTT. Its protein product is CASRTGAGGQPQHF.

This clonotype showed up many times. The V and J genes are TRBV4-3 and TRBJ2-3; possibly TRBD2 for D (7 bases). Germline V gives CDR1 LGHNA, CDR2 YSLEER. Trimming cost V 1 base and J 4 bases, with 12 bases left between them. The CDR3 is 15 amino acids. The CDR3 bases are TGCGCCAGCAGCCAAGGACGGGGGGCGTCAGATACGCAGTATTTT. Translated: CASSQGRGASDTQYF.

V and J are TRBV29-1 and TRBJ2-1; TRBD2 aligns across 11 bases. The trim removed 1 base at V and 4 bases at J, leaving 6 bases unmatched. Germline V lookup: CDR1 SQVTM, CDR2 ANQGSEA. The CDR3 extends over 16 amino acids. The CDR3 spells CSVEGLAGTRYNEQFF. DNA of the CDR3: TGCAGCGTTGAAGGACTAGCGGGAACCCGATACAATGAGCAGTTCTTC.

This clonotype was observed a few times. The CDR3 protein is CASSLASVIYSGDNSGNTIYF. The CDR3 DNA reads TGTGCCAGCAGCTTAGCATCGGTAATTTACTCAGGGGATAACTCTGGAAACACCATATATTTT. The V and J genes are TRBV7-6 and TRBJ1-3, with D maybe TRBD1 (6 bases). V dropped 0 bases and J dropped 0 bases, with 24 bases sitting between them. This CDR3 is 21 amino acids long. The germline CDR1 and CDR2 sequences are SGHVS and FNYEAQ.